A single sample gave rise to the 15 T cell receptor beta chains below, sequenced in a study of blood T cell dynamics during melanoma immunotherapy. Noted time point: week 3, after first cycle of checkpoint inhibitor. Data came from immunoSEQ multiplex PCR; TCRdb stores just in-frame clones and leaves some out. The data show 7,500 to 9,500 clones, approximately 81% seen once. The sample in question was blood, obtained from a patient treated with checkpoint blockade. These receptors all come from a human donor with melanoma.

V gene TRBV6-4 combines with J gene TRBJ2-2, with 8 bases aligning to TRBD2. The CDR3 totals 15 residues. J was trimmed by 3 bases and V by 6 bases; bases with no gene match: 6. Germline V gene sequence: CDR1 MRHNA, CDR2 SNTAGT. CDR3 loop: CASSPGLGDTGELFF. CDR3 in DNA: TGTGCCAGCAGCCCGGGACTAGGGGACACCGGGGAGCTGTTTTTT.

For the CDR3, the DNA is TGTGCCAGCAGCTGGGGACTAGCGGGAGCCTCCTACGAGCAGTACGTC. Its translation is CASSWGLAGASYEQYV. This chain connects TRBV5-5 to TRBJ2-7; 14 bases align to TRBD2. This CDR3 region has 16 residues. CDR1 is SGHKS, CDR2 YYEKEE, per germline (reference sequence). V gave up 3 bases and J gave up 0 bases; unmatched junction bases: 2.

V usage is TRBV5-1 and J usage is TRBJ1-5; 7 bases align to TRBD1. This CDR3 is built from 13 residues. Germline V lookup: CDR1 SGHRS, CDR2 YFSETQ. V dropped 3 bases and J dropped 4; count of bases not matched to a gene: 1. The CDR3 is CASSSTGNQPQHF. The CDR3 DNA sequence: TGCGCCAGCAGCTCGACAGGGAATCAGCCCCAGCATTTT.

This clone is labeled large. The J gene is TRBJ2-7, the V gene TRBV5-1, with D uncertain. The CDR3 contains 13 residues. The V and J ends lost 2 bases and 1 base respectively, with 7 bases between them. Germline V gene lookup returns CDR1 SGHRS and CDR2 YFSETQ. This chain's CDR3 is CASSLELSYEQYF. The CDR3 nucleotides read TGCGCCAGCAGCTTAGAGCTGTCCTACGAGCAGTACTTC.

V gene TRBV5-8 combines with J gene TRBJ2-7; tentatively, D is TRBD1 or TRBD2 (6 bases each). The V end was cut by 0 bases, the J end by 5 bases, with 12 bases between. The CDR3 sequence is 14 residues long. CDR1 is SGHTS and CDR2 is YDEGEE in the germline V gene. The CDR3 loop is CASSLVPGAHEQYV. CDR3 nucleotide sequence: TGTGCCAGCAGCTTGGTGCCGGGGGCGCACGAGCAGTACGTC.

This clone was detected only once. The chain is built from TRBV9 and TRBJ2-6; D ambiguous. There are 16 residues in the CDR3. V was shortened by 0 bases and J by 4 bases, with 11 bases between the two germline ends. Germline V gives CDR1 SGDLS, CDR2 YYNGEE. CDR3 DNA: TGTGCCAGCAGCGTAGAACTGTCATTAGGGGCCAACGTCCTGACTTTC. Translated: CASSVELSLGANVLTF.

The chain couples TRBV29-1 to TRBJ1-2; 10 nucleotides align to TRBD1. V shed 7 bases and J 6 bases; nucleotides not matched to a gene: 8. The V gene's germline CDR1 is SQVTM and CDR2 ANQGSEA. The CDR3 consists of 13 residues. In DNA, the CDR3 is TGCAGCGCCGGACAGGGGGATCAGAATGGCTACACCTTC. Translating gives CSAGQGDQNGYTF.

A few counts support this clone. V usage is TRBV19 and J usage is TRBJ1-2, with 8 bases matching TRBD1. This CDR3 is built from 13 residues. Germline loops: CDR1 LNHDA, CDR2 SQIVND (reference sequence). Trimming at V came to 5 bases and at J to 8 bases, leaving 7 bases not matched to a gene. CDR3 bases: TGTGCCAGTAGTCGAGACAGGGGAGGGGGCTACACCTTC. Protein sequence: CASSRDRGGGYTF. Based on the CDR3 plus reference TRBV19 and TRBJ1-2, the full variable domain is DGGITQSPKYLFRKEGQNVTLSCEQNLNHDAMYWYRQDPGQGLRLIYYSQIVNDFQKGDIAEGYSVSREKKESFPLTVTSAQKNPTAFYLCASSRDRGGGYTFGSGTRLTVV.

The chain carries TRBV18 and TRBJ1-4; perhaps TRBD1 as D (6 bases). This CDR3 is 14 amino acids long. Germline V gene sequence: CDR1 KGHSH, CDR2 LQKENI. The germline V and J ends were trimmed by 4 bases and 0 bases, with 6 bases remaining between them. CDR3 protein: CASSRQATNEKLFF. Written as DNA, the CDR3 is TGTGCCAGCTCACGACAGGCAACTAATGAAAAACTGTTTTTT.

The chain employs TRBV19 and TRBJ2-7; D is perhaps TRBD2 (6 bases). Germline values: CDR1 LNHDA, CDR2 SQIVND (reference sequence). The V end was cut by 5 bases, the J end by 1 base, with 12 bases between. The length of the CDR3 is 14 residues. The CDR3 region is CASSAGRQSYEQYF. The CDR3 DNA follows: TGTGCCAGTAGTGCGGGACGACAGTCCTACGAGCAGTACTTC.

This clone appeared a few times. The V gene is TRBV7-9, the J gene TRBJ1-2; D is uncertain. Trimming pared 1 base from V and 8 bases from J, leaving 8 bases between. Germline V gene lookup returns CDR1 SEHNR and CDR2 FQNEAQ (reference sequence). The length of the CDR3 is 12 residues. The CDR3 loop is CASSLGPMGYTF. The CDR3 DNA reads TGTGCCAGCAGCTTAGGCCCCATGGGCTACACCTTC.

The genes are TRBV2 and TRBJ1-4; no reliable D call. The CDR3 length is 13 residues. Between the trimmed V and J ends, which lost 4 bases and 8 bases, there was a span of 11 bases. Germline V lookup: CDR1 SNHLY, CDR2 FYNNEI. The CDR3 bases are TGTGCCAGCAGTGGTCCTGGAGGGGAAAAACTGTTTTTT. Translating gives CASSGPGGEKLFF.

The chain carries TRBV5-4 and TRBJ1-1; D remains ambiguous. V lost 7 bases to trimming and J lost 0 bases, with 10 bases between them. Germline CDR1 reads SGHNT; CDR2 reads YYREEE (reference sequence). The CDR3 has 13 residues. The CDR3 region is CASAGNLNTEAFF. CDR3 sequence (DNA): TGTGCCAGCGCTGGGAATCTGAACACTGAAGCTTTCTTT.

The chain has TRBV10-3 and TRBJ1-1; no firm D call. The germline V gene encodes CDR1 ENHRY and CDR2 SYGVKD. V shed 4 bases and J shed 1 base, with 7 bases lying between them. This CDR3 has 13 amino acids. CDR3 bases: TGTGCCATCAGTGGTCAGCAGAACACTGAAGCTTTCTTT. This sequence encodes CAISGQQNTEAFF.

This clone was found once. V gene TRBV5-5 combines with J gene TRBJ2-5; 7 nucleotides align to TRBD1. The CDR3 contains 15 residues. Looked up from germline, CDR1 is SGHKS and CDR2 is YYEKEE (reference sequence). V dropped 0 bases and J dropped 1; count of bases not matched to a gene: 3. The DNA for the CDR3 is TGTGCCAGCAGCTTGGGGACAGGCCTCCAAGAGACCCAGTACTTC. Residues: CASSLGTGLQETQYF. The variable domain in full, completed from reference TRBV5-5 and TRBJ2-5, reads DAGVTQSPTHLIKTRGQQVTLRCSPISGHKSVSWYQQVLGQGPQFIFQYYEKEERGRGNFPDRFSARQFPNYSSELNVNALLLGDSALYLCASSLGTGLQETQYFGPGTRLLVL.